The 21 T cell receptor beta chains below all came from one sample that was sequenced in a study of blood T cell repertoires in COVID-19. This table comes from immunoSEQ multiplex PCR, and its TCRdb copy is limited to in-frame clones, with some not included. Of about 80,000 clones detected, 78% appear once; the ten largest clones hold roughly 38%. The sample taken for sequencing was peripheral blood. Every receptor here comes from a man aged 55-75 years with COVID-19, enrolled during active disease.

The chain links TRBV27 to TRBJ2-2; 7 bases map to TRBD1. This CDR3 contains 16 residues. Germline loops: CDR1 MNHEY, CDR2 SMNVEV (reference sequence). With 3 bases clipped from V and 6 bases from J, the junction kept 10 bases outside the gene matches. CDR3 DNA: TGTGCCAGCAGTTTTAACAGGGGTCTTGGAGCCGGGGAGCTGTTTTTT. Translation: CASSFNRGLGAGELFF.

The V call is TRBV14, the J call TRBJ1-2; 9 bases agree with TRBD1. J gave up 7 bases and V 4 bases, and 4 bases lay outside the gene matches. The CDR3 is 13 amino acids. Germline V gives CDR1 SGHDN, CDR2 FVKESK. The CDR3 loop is CASSPDRGFGYTF. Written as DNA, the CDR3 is TGTGCCAGCAGCCCTGACAGGGGGTTTGGCTACACCTTC.

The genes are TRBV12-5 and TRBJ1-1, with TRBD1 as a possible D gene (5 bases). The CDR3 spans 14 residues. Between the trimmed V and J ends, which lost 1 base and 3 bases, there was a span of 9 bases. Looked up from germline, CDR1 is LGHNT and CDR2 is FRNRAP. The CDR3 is CASGLEGRHTEAFF. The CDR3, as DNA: TGTGCTAGTGGTTTGGAGGGGAGGCACACTGAAGCTTTCTTT.

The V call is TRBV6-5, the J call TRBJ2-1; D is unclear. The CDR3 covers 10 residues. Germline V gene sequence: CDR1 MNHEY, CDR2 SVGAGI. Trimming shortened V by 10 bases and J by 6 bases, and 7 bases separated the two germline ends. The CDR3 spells CATPINEQFF. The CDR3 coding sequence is TGTGCCACCCCCATCAATGAGCAGTTCTTC.

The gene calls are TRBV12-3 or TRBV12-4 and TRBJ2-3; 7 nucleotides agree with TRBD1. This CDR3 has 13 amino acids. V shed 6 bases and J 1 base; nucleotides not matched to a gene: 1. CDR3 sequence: CASRGTGTDTQYF. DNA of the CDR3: TGTGCCAGCAGAGGGACAGGCACAGATACGCAGTATTTT.

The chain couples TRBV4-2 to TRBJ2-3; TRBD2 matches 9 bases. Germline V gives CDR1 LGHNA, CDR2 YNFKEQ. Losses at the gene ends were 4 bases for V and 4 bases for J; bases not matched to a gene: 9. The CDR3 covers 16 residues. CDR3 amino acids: CASSLVGGRDADTQYF. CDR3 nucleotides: TGTGCCAGCAGCCTAGTCGGCGGGAGGGATGCAGATACGCAGTATTTT.

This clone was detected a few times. This CDR3 reads CAWRTGPNEKLFF. DNA of the CDR3: TGTGCCTGGAGAACAGGGCCTAATGAAAAACTGTTTTTT. The gene calls are TRBV30 and TRBJ1-4; tentatively, D is TRBD1 (6 bases). The V end lost 3 bases, the J end lost 3 bases, and 8 bases lay between the germline ends. From germline, CDR1 is GTSNPN and CDR2 SVGIG (reference sequence). CDR3 length: 13 residues.

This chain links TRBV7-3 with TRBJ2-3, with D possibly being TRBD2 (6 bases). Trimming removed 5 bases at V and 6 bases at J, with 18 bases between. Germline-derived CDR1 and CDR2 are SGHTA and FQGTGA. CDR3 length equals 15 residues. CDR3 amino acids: CASSERLGGADTQYF. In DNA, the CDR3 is TGTGCCAGCAGCGAAAGGTTGGGAGGAGCCGATACGCAGTATTTT.

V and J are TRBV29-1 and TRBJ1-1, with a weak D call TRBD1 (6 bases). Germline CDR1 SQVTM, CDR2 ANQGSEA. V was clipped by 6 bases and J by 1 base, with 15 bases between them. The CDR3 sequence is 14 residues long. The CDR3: CSVSGTHKNTEAFF. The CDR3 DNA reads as TGCAGCGTCTCCGGGACACACAAGAACACTGAAGCTTTCTTT.

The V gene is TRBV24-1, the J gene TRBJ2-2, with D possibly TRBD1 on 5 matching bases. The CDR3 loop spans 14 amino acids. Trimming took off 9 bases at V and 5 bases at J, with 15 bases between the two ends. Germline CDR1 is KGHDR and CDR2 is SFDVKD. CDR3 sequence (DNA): TGTGCCACCGCGCCGAGCAGGGATACCGGGGAGCTGTTTTTT. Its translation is CATAPSRDTGELFF.

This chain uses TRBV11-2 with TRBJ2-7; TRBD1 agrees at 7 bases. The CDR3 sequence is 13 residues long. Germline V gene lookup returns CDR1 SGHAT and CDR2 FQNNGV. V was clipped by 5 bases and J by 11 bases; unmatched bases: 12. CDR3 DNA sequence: TGTGCCAGCAGCCCCCGGGCCCAGGGGGTAGAGTACTTC. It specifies CASSPRAQGVEYF.

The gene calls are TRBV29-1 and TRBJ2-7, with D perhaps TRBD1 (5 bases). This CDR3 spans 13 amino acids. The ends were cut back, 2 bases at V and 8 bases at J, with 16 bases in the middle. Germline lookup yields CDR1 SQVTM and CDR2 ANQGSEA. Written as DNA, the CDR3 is TGCAGCGTTGAACCACCCCAGCAGGGCCAGCAGTACTTC. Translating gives CSVEPPQQGQQYF.

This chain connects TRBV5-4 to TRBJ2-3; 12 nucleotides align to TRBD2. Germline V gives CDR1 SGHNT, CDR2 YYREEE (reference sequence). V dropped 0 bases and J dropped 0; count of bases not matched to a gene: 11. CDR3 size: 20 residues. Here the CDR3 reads CASSLALTSGRGGSTDTQYF. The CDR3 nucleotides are TGTGCCAGCAGCTTGGCCTTGACTAGCGGGAGAGGGGGAAGCACAGATACGCAGTATTTT.

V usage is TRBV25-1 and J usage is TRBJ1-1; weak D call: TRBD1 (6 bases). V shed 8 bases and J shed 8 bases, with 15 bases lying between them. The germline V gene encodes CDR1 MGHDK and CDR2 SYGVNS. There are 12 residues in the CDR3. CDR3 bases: TGTGCCAGCCGGAGACTAACAGGGGAAGCTTTCTTT. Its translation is CASRRLTGEAFF.

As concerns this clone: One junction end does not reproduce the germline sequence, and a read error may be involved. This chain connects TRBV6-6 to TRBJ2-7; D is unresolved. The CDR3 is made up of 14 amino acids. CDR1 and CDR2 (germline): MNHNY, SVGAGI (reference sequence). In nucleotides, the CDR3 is TGTGCCAGCAGCTACTTACAGAGCTCCTACGAGCAGTACTTC. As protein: CASSYLQSSYEQYF.

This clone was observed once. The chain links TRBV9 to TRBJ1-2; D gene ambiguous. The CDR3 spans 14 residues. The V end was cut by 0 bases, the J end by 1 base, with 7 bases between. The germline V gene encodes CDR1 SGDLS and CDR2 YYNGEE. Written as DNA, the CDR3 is TGTGCCAGCAGCGTAGGTCAACTTAACTATGGCTACACCTTC. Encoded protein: CASSVGQLNYGYTF. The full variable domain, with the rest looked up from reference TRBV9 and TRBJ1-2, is DSGVTQTPKHLITATGQRVTLRCSPRSGDLSVYWYQQSLDQGLQFLIQYYNGEERAKGNILERFSAQQFPDLHSELNLSSLELGDSALYFCASSVGQLNYGYTFGSGTRLTVV.

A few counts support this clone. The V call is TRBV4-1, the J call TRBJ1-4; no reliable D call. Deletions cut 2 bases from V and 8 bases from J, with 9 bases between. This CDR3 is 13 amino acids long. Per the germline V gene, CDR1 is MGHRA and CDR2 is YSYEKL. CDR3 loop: CASSQWRGEKLFF. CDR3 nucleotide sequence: TGCGCCAGCAGCCAATGGCGAGGGGAAAAACTGTTTTTT.

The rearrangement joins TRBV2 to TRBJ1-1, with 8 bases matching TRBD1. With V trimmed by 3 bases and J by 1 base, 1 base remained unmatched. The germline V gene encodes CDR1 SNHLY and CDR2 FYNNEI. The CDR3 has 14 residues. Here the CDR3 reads CASSEDRANTEAFF. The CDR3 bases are TGTGCCAGCAGTGAGGACAGGGCGAACACTGAAGCTTTCTTT.

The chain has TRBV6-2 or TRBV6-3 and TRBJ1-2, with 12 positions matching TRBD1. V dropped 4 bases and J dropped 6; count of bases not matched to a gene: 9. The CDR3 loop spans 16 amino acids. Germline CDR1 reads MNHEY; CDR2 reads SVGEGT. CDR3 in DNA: TGTGCCAGCAGTTTTCACCCCGGGACAGGGGGCGATGGCTACACCTTC. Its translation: CASSFHPGTGGDGYTF.

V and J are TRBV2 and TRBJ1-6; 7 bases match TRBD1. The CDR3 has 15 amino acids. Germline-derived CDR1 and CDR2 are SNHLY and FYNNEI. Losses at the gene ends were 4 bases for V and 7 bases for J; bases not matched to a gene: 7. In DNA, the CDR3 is TGTGCCAGCAGTGGAACAGGGGTCGGGAATTCACCCCTCCACTTT. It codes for CASSGTGVGNSPLHF.

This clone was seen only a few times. Here the CDR3 reads CASSETGLQETQYF. DNA of the CDR3: TGTGCCAGCAGTGAGACAGGACTTCAAGAGACCCAGTACTTC. The rearrangement uses TRBV2 and TRBJ2-5; TRBD1 is a possible D gene (6 bases). Germline CDR1 is SNHLY and CDR2 is FYNNEI. The V and J ends lost 3 bases and 2 bases respectively, with 10 bases between them. CDR3 length: 14 amino acids. Complete variable domain (other parts from reference TRBV2 and TRBJ2-5): EPEVTQTPSHQVTQMGQEVILRCVPISNHLYFYWYRQILGQKVEFLVSFYNNEISEKSEIFDDQFSVERPDGSNFTLKIRSTKLEDSAMYFCASSETGLQETQYFGPGTRLLVL.